The 21 T cell receptor beta chains below come from one sample, sequenced in a study of tissue T cells after allogeneic stem cell transplantation. Using immunoSEQ multiplex PCR, the repertoire was profiled, and TCRdb retains in-frame clones only, with some absent. The sample has around 1,900 clones, 59% seen once; the top ten hold approximately 12%. Documented time point: mouse harvest day 7 after allogeneic transplant. Mouse grafts combined 10^7 T-cell-depleted bone marrow cells with 10^6 splenic CD5+ T cells. The sample comprised liver tissue. These TCRs come from a female BALB/c mouse given C57BL/6 T cells with graft-versus-host disease after an allogeneic hematopoietic cell transplant.

This clone was observed a handful of times. The gene names given are mouse names. The read ends 1 residue early relative to the CDR3; the germline J gene fills the gap. The chain couples TRBV26 to TRBJ1-3; D is undetermined. Per germline, CDR1 KGHPV and CDR2 FQNQEV (reference sequence). V lost 4 bases and J lost 2, with 9 bases in between. This CDR3 contains 14 residues. The sequenced part of the CDR3 DNA is TGTGCCAGCAGTCGGAGAGGGACTGGAAATACGCTCTAT. This codes for CASSRRGTGNTLY. The entire CDR3 sequence reads CASSRRGTGNTLYF.

This clone was detected a few times. Gene and germline names: mouse. The read finishes 1 residue shy of the CDR3 end, and the germline J gene is used to complete it. The V and J genes are TRBV26 and TRBJ1-3, with D unclear. V lost 1 base and J 0 bases, leaving 4 bases between the germline ends. The CDR3 runs to 14 residues. The germline V gene encodes CDR1 KGHPV and CDR2 FQNQEV (reference sequence). The DNA read from the CDR3 is TGTGCCAGCAGTCTGTACGATTCTGGAAATACGCTCTAT. Protein: CASSLYDSGNTLY. The full CDR3 reads CASSLYDSGNTLYF.

Points on this clone: Genes here carry mouse names. The CDR3 extends 1 residue past the end of the read, so its final part is completed from the germline J gene. The chain employs TRBV13-3 and TRBJ2-3, with 8 bases identical to TRBD2. V lost 2 bases and J lost 2; bases outside the gene matches: 4. The CDR3 length is 15 residues. Germline V CDR1 and CDR2: NNHDY, SYVADS. CDR3 region: CASSEGGRFAETLYF. CDR3 bases read: TGTGCCAGCAGTGAGGGGGGGCGCTTTGCAGAAACGCTGTAT.

Concerning this clone: Gene names and germline refer to mouse. The CDR3 end is not reached by the read, which stops 1 residue before it; the germline J gene fills it in. The chain carries TRBV26 and TRBJ1-3, with TRBD1 matching 7 bases. Trimming cost V 4 bases and J 2 bases; bases outside gene matches: 2. This CDR3 is built from 14 residues. Germline V gene lookup returns CDR1 KGHPV and CDR2 FQNQEV (reference sequence). The CDR3 DNA, read in part, is TGTGCCAGCAGTCCGAGGGGGCCTGGAAATACGCTCTAT. It translates to CASSPRGPGNTLY. The CDR3 in its entirety is CASSPRGPGNTLYF.

As to this clone: Gene names are the mouse ones. The CDR3 reads CASSLQGAAEQFF. Partial CDR3 DNA: TGTGCCAGCAGTCTCCAGGGGGCGGCTGAGCAGTTC. This sequence joins TRBV26 and TRBJ2-1; TRBD1 matches 8 bases. The read ends 1 residue early relative to the CDR3; the germline J gene fills the gap. After removal of 3 bases from V and 7 bases from J, the junction contained 2 bases not matched to a gene. The germline gives CDR1 KGHPV, CDR2 FQNQEV (reference sequence). This CDR3 has 13 amino acids.

As to this clone: Genes and germline come from the mouse. The CDR3 end is not reached by the read, which stops 1 residue before it; the germline J gene fills it in. V usage is TRBV16 and J usage is TRBJ2-3, with D possibly being TRBD1 (6 bases). Trimming removed 5 bases from V and 1 base from J, with 10 bases in between. There are 14 residues in the CDR3. Germline V gives CDR1 SGHSA, CDR2 FRNQAP. The CDR3 reads CASSRTDGAETLYF. The sequenced CDR3 bases are TGTGCAAGCAGCCGGACAGATGGTGCAGAAACGCTGTAT.

On this clone: Gene names denote mouse genes. The read terminates 1 residue before the CDR3 end, so the remaining end is supplied by the germline J gene. The V and J genes are TRBV24 and TRBJ1-3; D is unresolved. CDR1 and CDR2 from the germline V gene are KGHTA and FRNEEI. V was clipped by 1 base and J by 0 bases, with 4 bases between them. CDR3 length: 14 amino acids. CDR3 bases read: TGTGCCAGCAGTCTGTCCGATTCTGGAAATACGCTCTAT. This translates into CASSLSDSGNTLY. The full CDR3 reads CASSLSDSGNTLYF.

On this clone itself: Each gene name is a mouse one. The CDR3 end falls 1 residue outside the read, so it is completed with the germline J gene. The rearrangement joins TRBV13-2 to TRBJ1-5; D remains unclear. Trimming took off 0 bases at V and 4 bases at J, with 5 bases between the two ends. In germline, CDR1 is NNHNN, CDR2 SYGAGS (reference sequence). The CDR3 length is 13 residues. The CDR3 loop is CASGDAQNQAPLF. CDR3 DNA, as far as it was read: TGTGCCAGCGGTGATGCACAGAACCAGGCTCCGCTT.

Worth noting for this clone: The listed genes are named as in mouse. The read ends 1 residue shy of where the CDR3 ends; the end is completed using the germline J gene. The rearrangement joins TRBV12-2 to TRBJ2-3, with a possible D match to TRBD1 (6 bases). Trimming took 4 bases from V and 5 from J, leaving 9 bases between them. Germline-derived CDR1 and CDR2 are SGHLS and HYDKME. CDR3 length: 12 amino acids. CDR3 sequence: CASSPGQETLYF. Partial CDR3 DNA: TGTGCCAGCTCCCCGGGACAAGAAACGCTGTAT.

This clone was observed a handful of times. Any gene name here is a mouse gene name. The read ends 1 residue shy of where the CDR3 ends; the end is completed using the germline J gene. The chain combines TRBV13-2 with TRBJ2-7, with TRBD1 matching over 10 bases. Germline lookup yields CDR1 NNHNN and CDR2 SYGAGS (reference sequence). The CDR3 has 14 residues. J was trimmed by 4 bases and V by 2 bases; bases with no gene match: 3. This CDR3 reads CASGDPGQGYEQYF. The CDR3 DNA, read in part, is TGTGCCAGCGGTGACCCGGGACAGGGGTATGAACAGTAC.

In this sample, this clone turned up once. The gene names here belong to mouse. Read coverage stops 1 residue before the CDR3 terminus; the germline J gene supplies the remainder. The chain uses TRBV26 and TRBJ1-6; 9 bases align to TRBD1. TRBJ1-6 is treated as an ORF (open reading frame) with a function not yet certain. This CDR3 contains 13 residues. Trimming at V came to 4 bases and at J to 10 bases, leaving 2 bases not matched to a gene. Germline CDR1 reads KGHPV; CDR2 reads FQNQEV (reference sequence). The CDR3 region is CASSRQGESPLYF. The CDR3 bases that were read are TGTGCCAGCAGTCGACAGGGGGAGTCGCCCCTCTAC.

As for this clone: Gene names and germline match the mouse. Read sequence stops 1 residue before the CDR3 end, and the germline J gene provides the missing end. The rearrangement uses TRBV21 and TRBJ1-4, with D possibly TRBD1 on 6 matching bases. TRBV21 is flagged as an ORF with uncertain function. Trimming removed 2 bases at V and 0 bases at J, with 10 bases between. CDR3 length equals 16 residues. The part of the CDR3 DNA that was read is TGTGCTAGCAGTCAAATAGGGACAATTTCCAACGAAAGATTATTT. The encoded protein is CASSQIGTISNERLF. The entire CDR3 sequence reads CASSQIGTISNERLFF.

A note on this clone: Mouse gene names and germline throughout. Read coverage stops 1 residue before the CDR3 terminus; the germline J gene supplies the remainder. This sequence joins TRBV5 and TRBJ2-5, with 7 bases matching TRBD1. Germline CDR1 is LGHNA and CDR2 is YNLKQL (reference sequence). After removal of 0 bases from V and 3 bases from J, the junction contained 3 bases not matched to a gene. The CDR3 runs to 15 residues. The CDR3 protein is CASSQDWGQQDTQYF. The covered CDR3 bases are TGTGCCAGCAGCCAAGATTGGGGACAGCAAGACACCCAGTAC.

About this clone: Genes and germline are mouse. Read sequence stops 1 residue before the CDR3 end, and the germline J gene provides the missing end. The chain couples TRBV29 to TRBJ2-5, with D possibly TRBD1 on 5 matching bases. V was trimmed by 6 bases and J by 6 bases, leaving 7 bases between them. The CDR3 covers 11 residues. Germline values: CDR1 MSHET, CDR2 SYDVDS. The covered CDR3 bases are TGTGCTAGCAGCTACAGGGACACCCAGTAC. Amino acids: CASSYRDTQY. The entire CDR3 sequence reads CASSYRDTQYF.

This clone was seen only once. Gene and germline names: mouse. The read halts 1 residue ahead of the CDR3 end, with the missing end drawn from the germline J gene. The chain joins TRBV13-3 to TRBJ1-1; D is possibly TRBD1 (6 bases). Between the trimmed V and J ends, which lost 8 bases and 0 bases, there was a span of 11 bases. Germline V gene lookup returns CDR1 NNHDY and CDR2 SYVADS. The CDR3 contains 13 residues. CDR3 DNA (partial): TGTGCCAGGGACAGATATGCAAACACAGAAGTCTTC. This translates into CARDRYANTEVF. The entire CDR3 is CARDRYANTEVFF.

Of note for this clone: Mouse gene names and germline throughout. The CDR3 end lies 1 residue beyond the end of the read and is filled in from the germline J gene. The chain combines TRBV13-3 with TRBJ1-2, with TRBD1 matching 10 bases. After removal of 1 base from V and 6 bases from J, the junction contained 3 bases not matched to a gene. CDR3 length equals 14 residues. Germline CDR1 and CDR2: NNHDY and SYVADS. The CDR3 bases that were read are TGTGCCAGCAGTGATAGGGACAGGGGCCCCGACTACACC. This sequence encodes CASSDRDRGPDYT. The whole CDR3 protein reads CASSDRDRGPDYTF.

This clone was detected only a few times. Gene and germline names: mouse. The CDR3 end is not reached by the read, which stops 1 residue before it; the germline J gene fills it in. The V and J genes are TRBV26 and TRBJ1-5; 7 bases are shared with TRBD1. V shed 4 bases and J 5 bases; nucleotides not matched to a gene: 2. CDR1 KGHPV and CDR2 FQNQEV come from the germline V gene (reference sequence). The CDR3 totals 13 residues. The CDR3 region is CASSHRGDQAPLF. CDR3 bases read: TGTGCCAGCAGTCACAGGGGAGACCAGGCTCCGCTT.

With regard to this clone: The gene symbols are mouse symbols. The DNA read from the CDR3 is TGTGCCAGCTGGGGACAGACAAACACAGAAGTCTTC. Translating it yields CASWGQTNTEVF. The entire CDR3 protein is CASWGQTNTEVFF. J is TRBJ1-1 and V is TRBV26, with TRBD1 matching over 7 bases. The CDR3 goes on 1 residue after the read ends, and that part is filled in from the germline J gene. V lost 8 bases to trimming and J lost 0 bases; unmatched junction nucleotides: 3. Germline values: CDR1 KGHPV, CDR2 FQNQEV (reference sequence). This CDR3 has 13 amino acids.

This clone occurred a few times. Gene names and germline match the mouse. The CDR3 is cut off 1 residue early in the read; its end comes from the germline J gene. V usage is TRBV26 and J usage is TRBJ1-3; D gene ambiguous. The germline V gene encodes CDR1 KGHPV and CDR2 FQNQEV (reference sequence). The CDR3 is made up of 15 amino acids. Trimming stripped 3 bases from V and 0 bases from J, with 9 bases between. CDR3 DNA (partial): TGTGCCAGCAGTCTTAACAGTAATTCTGGAAATACGCTCTAT. Translated, it gives CASSLNSNSGNTLY. The complete CDR3 protein is CASSLNSNSGNTLYF.

Details on this clone: Genes and germline are mouse. Coverage ceases 1 residue before the CDR3 finishes, and the germline J gene fills in the end. The chain joins TRBV26 to TRBJ1-3, with D maybe TRBD1 (5 bases). The length of the CDR3 is 15 residues. V lost 6 bases and J lost 0, with 12 bases in between. Germline CDR1 reads KGHPV; CDR2 reads FQNQEV (reference sequence). The CDR3 protein is CASSPGHLSGNTLYF. The CDR3 DNA, read in part, is TGTGCCAGCAGCCCCGGACACCTTTCTGGAAATACGCTCTAT.

Points on this clone: Genes and germline are mouse. The DNA ends 1 residue before the CDR3 does, and the rest of the CDR3 is filled in from the germline J gene. This rearrangement joins TRBV26 to TRBJ2-3, with 7 bases aligning to TRBD1. The CDR3 consists of 14 residues. The germline V gene has CDR1 KGHPV and CDR2 FQNQEV (reference sequence). J gave up 1 base and V 6 bases, and 4 bases lay outside the gene matches. The CDR3 sequence is CASRPGTGAETLYF. CDR3 bases read: TGTGCCAGCAGACCCGGGACAGGTGCAGAAACGCTGTAT.